Below, 5 T cell receptor beta chains from the same sample are listed, as sequenced in a study of T-cell reconstitution after alpha-beta-depleted transplantation in children. Molecular barcoding with unique molecular identifiers was used for the TCRbeta library. One entry per CDR3 protein, called by TCRdb with MiXCR from the PCR reads. The repertoire consists of hundreds of thousands of distinct CDR3 sequences, with roughly 17% occurring once and the leading ten covering under 1.2%. The sample in question was PBMCs from the stem cell graft donor, obtained from the stem cell graft. The receptors were sampled from a human donor who donated a stem cell graft to a child with acute myeloid leukemia.

This clonotype appeared a single time. V gene TRBV14 combines with J gene TRBJ2-7; D unclear. Germline CDR1 SGHDN, CDR2 FVKESK. Trimming left V 1 base short and J 5 bases short, with 9 bases between. This CDR3 comprises 13 residues. CDR3 coding DNA: TGTGCCAGCAGCCAAGCCGGGTCGAACGAGCAGTACGTC. Encoded protein: CASSQAGSNEQYV.

The chain recombines TRBV7-6 with TRBJ2-5, with 9 bases aligning to TRBD2. The CDR3 is 16 residues long. Germline trimming cut 5 bases from V and 4 bases from J; bases unmatched to any gene: 11. Germline lookup yields CDR1 SGHVS and CDR2 FNYEAQ. CDR3 in amino acids: CASSLMSGGLGETQYF. The CDR3 region has the DNA TGTGCCAGCAGCCTTATGAGCGGGGGGTTAGGAGAGACCCAGTACTTC.

In this sample, this clonotype turned up a few times. The chain is built from TRBV27 and TRBJ1-5, with D uncertain. The CDR3 contains 13 residues. V shed 6 bases and J shed 3 bases, with 9 bases lying between them. The germline V gene encodes CDR1 MNHEY and CDR2 SMNVEV (reference sequence). CDR3 region: CASSPWPNQPQHF. CDR3 sequence (DNA): TGTGCCAGCAGCCCTTGGCCCAATCAGCCCCAGCATTTT.

This clonotype was counted between two and nine times. The V gene is TRBV20-1, the J gene TRBJ2-1; D not resolved. V was trimmed by 2 bases and J by 4 bases, leaving 15 bases between them. Germline CDR1 and CDR2: DFQATT and SNEGSKA (reference sequence). The CDR3 sequence is 15 residues long. The CDR3 DNA follows: TGCAGTGCTAGATCCGGGCTGGGGTCTTACAATGAGCAGTTCTTC. It codes for CSARSGLGSYNEQFF.

This clonotype was found a few times. The V and J genes are TRBV7-9 and TRBJ2-1; 9 bases map to TRBD1. Losses at the gene ends were 5 bases for V and 5 bases for J; bases not matched to a gene: 7. Germline CDR1 is SEHNR and CDR2 is FQNEAQ (reference sequence). The CDR3 runs to 15 residues. In nucleotides, the CDR3 is TGTGCCAGCAGCCCCCGGGACAGGGCTAACAATGAGCAGTTCTTC. Encoded protein: CASSPRDRANNEQFF.